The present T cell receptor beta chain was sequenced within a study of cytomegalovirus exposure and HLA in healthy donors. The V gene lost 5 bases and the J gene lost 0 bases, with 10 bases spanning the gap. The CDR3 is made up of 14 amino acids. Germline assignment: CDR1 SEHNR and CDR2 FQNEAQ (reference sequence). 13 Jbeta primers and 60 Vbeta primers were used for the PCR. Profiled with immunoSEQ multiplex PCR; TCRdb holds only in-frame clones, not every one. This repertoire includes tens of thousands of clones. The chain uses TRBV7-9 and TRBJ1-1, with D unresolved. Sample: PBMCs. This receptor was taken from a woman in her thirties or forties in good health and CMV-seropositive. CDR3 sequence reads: CASSPGSVNTEAFF. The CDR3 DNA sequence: TGTGCCAGCAGCCCGGGATCCGTGAACACTGAAGCTTTCTTT.